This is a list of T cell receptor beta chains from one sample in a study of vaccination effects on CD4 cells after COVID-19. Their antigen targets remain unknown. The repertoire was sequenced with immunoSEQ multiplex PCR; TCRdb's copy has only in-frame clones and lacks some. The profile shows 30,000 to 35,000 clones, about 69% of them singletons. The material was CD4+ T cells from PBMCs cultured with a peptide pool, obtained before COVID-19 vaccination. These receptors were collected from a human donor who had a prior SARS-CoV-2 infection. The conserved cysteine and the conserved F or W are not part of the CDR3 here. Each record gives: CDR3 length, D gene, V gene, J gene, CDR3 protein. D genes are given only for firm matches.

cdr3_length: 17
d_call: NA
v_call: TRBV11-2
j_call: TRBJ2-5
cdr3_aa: ASSPSGWVAGSRKETQY

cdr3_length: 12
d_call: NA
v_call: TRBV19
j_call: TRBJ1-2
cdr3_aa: ASSIGRTNYGYT

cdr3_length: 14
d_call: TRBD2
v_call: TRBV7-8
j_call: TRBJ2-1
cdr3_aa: ASSRTSGGAYNEQF

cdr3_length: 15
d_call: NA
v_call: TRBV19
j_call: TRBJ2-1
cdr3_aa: ASSPRGGATPYNEQF

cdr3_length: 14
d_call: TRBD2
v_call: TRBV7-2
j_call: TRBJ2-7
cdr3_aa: ASSLLAGGSSYEQY

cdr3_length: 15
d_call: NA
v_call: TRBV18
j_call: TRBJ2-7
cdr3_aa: ASSQWARGPDSYEQY

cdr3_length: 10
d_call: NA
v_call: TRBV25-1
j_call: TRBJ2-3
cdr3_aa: ASRSSTDTQY

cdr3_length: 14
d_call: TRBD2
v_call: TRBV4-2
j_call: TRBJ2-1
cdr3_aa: ASSQGRAGGVDEQF

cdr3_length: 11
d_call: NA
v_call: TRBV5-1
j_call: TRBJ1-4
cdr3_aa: ASSGGTGEKLF

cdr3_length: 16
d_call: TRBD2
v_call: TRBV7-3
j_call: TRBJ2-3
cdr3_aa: ASSDRQASGGNTDTQY

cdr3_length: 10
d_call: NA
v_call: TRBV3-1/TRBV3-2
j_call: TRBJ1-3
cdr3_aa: ASSQADSILY

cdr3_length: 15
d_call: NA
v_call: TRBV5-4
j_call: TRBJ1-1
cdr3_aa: ASSSQLTTDPRTEAF

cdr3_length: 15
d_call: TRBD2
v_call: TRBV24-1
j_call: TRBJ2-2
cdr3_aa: ATGGTSGHPNTGELF

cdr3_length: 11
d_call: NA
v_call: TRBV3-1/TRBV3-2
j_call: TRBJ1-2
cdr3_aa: ASSQVAGWGYT

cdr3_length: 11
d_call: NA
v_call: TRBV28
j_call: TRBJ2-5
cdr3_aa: ASSLEASVTQY

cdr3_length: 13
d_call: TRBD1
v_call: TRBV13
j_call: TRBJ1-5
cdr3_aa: ASSLRDSTHQPQH

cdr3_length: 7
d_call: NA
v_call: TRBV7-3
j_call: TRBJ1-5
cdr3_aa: APGGPQH

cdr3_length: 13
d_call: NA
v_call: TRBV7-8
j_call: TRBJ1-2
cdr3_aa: ASGPMGRVPYGYT